The 14 T cell receptor beta chains below all came from one sample that was sequenced in a study of a mutant IDH1 vaccine in newly diagnosed glioma. This table comes from immunoSEQ multiplex PCR, and its TCRdb copy is limited to in-frame clones, with some not included. The table shows roughly 46,000 clones, with 70% to 85% occurring only once. These receptors' antigens are unknown. Time point: week 47, end of study. Every vaccination contained 300 ug of the mutant IDH1 20-mer peptide and was paired with topical imiquimod. Material: PBMCs, obtained from a glioma patient whose treatment included an IDH1 peptide vaccine. Source of these receptors: a young woman with glioma. Some clones in this sample may be carry-over from other donors' samples.

There are a few counts of this clone. The chain carries TRBV18 and TRBJ1-4; maybe TRBD1 (5 bases). The CDR3 totals 14 residues. Germline-derived CDR1 and CDR2 are KGHSH and LQKENI. V was pared by 2 bases and J by 7 bases, with 11 bases between. The DNA for the CDR3 is TGTGCCAGCTCACCAGGGGGAGTGGGTGAAAAACTGTTTTTT. Amino acids: CASSPGGVGEKLFF.

The chain carries TRBV10-1 and TRBJ2-5, with D maybe TRBD1 (6 bases). Germline V lookup: CDR1 WNHNN, CDR2 SYGVQD (reference sequence). Deletions cut 2 bases from V and 5 bases from J, with 18 bases between. The CDR3 consists of 16 residues. CDR3 in amino acids: CASSEDRRTALETQYF. CDR3 bases: TGCGCCAGCAGTGAGGACCGTCGGACAGCGTTGGAGACCCAGTACTTC.

This clone has just a few counts. The rearrangement uses TRBV30 and TRBJ2-2, with TRBD2 matching 11 bases. Trimming took 3 bases from V and 5 from J; bases not matched to a gene: 8. Germline CDR1 and CDR2: GTSNPN and SVGIG (reference sequence). The length of the CDR3 is 16 residues. DNA for the CDR3: TGTGCCTGGAGCCCTTTAGCGGGAGGGCGGACCGGGGAGCTGTTTTTT. Protein: CAWSPLAGGRTGELFF.

V is TRBV19 and J is TRBJ1-4; weak D call: TRBD1 (6 bases). The CDR3 contains 19 residues. The V gene's germline CDR1 is LNHDA and CDR2 SQIVND (reference sequence). V shed 2 bases and J shed 4 bases, with 23 bases lying between them. The CDR3 bases are TGTGCCAGTAGTATATCGGGGACGGGAGGGGGTGTCCGTAATGAAAAACTGTTTTTT. Encoded protein: CASSISGTGGGVRNEKLFF.

The chain combines TRBV10-3 with TRBJ2-2, with D perhaps TRBD1 (6 bases). Looked up from germline, CDR1 is ENHRY and CDR2 is SYGVKD. Trimming left V 6 bases short and J 6 bases short, with 14 bases between. CDR3 length: 14 amino acids. This CDR3 reads CAIRDRDTAGELFF. CDR3 coding DNA: TGTGCCATCAGAGACCGGGACACCGCCGGGGAGCTGTTTTTT.

The chain carries TRBV9 and TRBJ1-1; D not resolved. Germline V gene lookup returns CDR1 SGDLS and CDR2 YYNGEE. Trimming removed 4 bases at V and 0 bases at J, with 7 bases between. CDR3 length equals 13 residues. The CDR3 region is CASSPQMNTEAFF. The CDR3 DNA follows: TGTGCCAGCAGCCCCCAGATGAACACTGAAGCTTTCTTT.

This clone was seen only a few times. The CDR3 is CSVEPPPTF. CDR3 nucleotide sequence: TGCAGCGTTGAGCCCCCACCCACCTTC. The J gene is TRBJ1-2, the V gene TRBV29-1; D gene ambiguous. With 3 bases removed from V and 13 bases from J, the gap between germline ends came to 9 bases. The V gene's germline CDR1 is SQVTM and CDR2 ANQGSEA. The CDR3 totals 9 residues.

This clone has just one count. The V gene is TRBV19, the J gene TRBJ2-5; 9 nucleotides align to TRBD1. The CDR3 sequence is 14 residues long. Per the germline V gene, CDR1 is LNHDA and CDR2 is SQIVND (reference sequence). The junction had 2 bases not matched to a gene; V was cut back by 4 bases and J by 2 bases. CDR3 nucleotides: TGTGCCAGTAGTACGACAGGGGGTCAAGAGACCCAGTACTTC. It encodes CASSTTGGQETQYF.

This chain links TRBV6-6 with TRBJ2-7, with unresolved D. V shed 6 bases and J shed 6 bases, with 12 bases lying between them. CDR1 is MNHNY, CDR2 SVGAGI, per germline (reference sequence). The CDR3 has 12 amino acids. The CDR3 coding sequence is TGTGCCAGCAGCCTCCCGGGCGGCGAGCAGTACTTC. Its protein is CASSLPGGEQYF.

In DNA form, the CDR3 reads TGCGCCAGCAGCCAACCCGGGACTAGCGGGACCTATCACTCTGGGGCCAACGTCCTGACTTTC. Protein product: CASSQPGTSGTYHSGANVLTF. The V gene is TRBV4-1, the J gene TRBJ2-6, with 13 bases aligning to TRBD2. The CDR3 has 21 residues. Germline V gives CDR1 MGHRA, CDR2 YSYEKL. Trimming took 2 bases from V and 0 from J; bases not matched to a gene: 10.

The chain combines TRBV5-1 with TRBJ2-7, with 13 bases aligning to TRBD2. Per the germline V gene, CDR1 is SGHRS and CDR2 is YFSETQ. The CDR3 consists of 16 residues. Germline trimming cut 0 bases from V and 1 base from J; bases unmatched to any gene: 1. Here the CDR3 DNA reads TGCGCCAGCAGCTTGGGACTAGCGGGAGGTTCCTACGAGCAGTACTTC. Translation: CASSLGLAGGSYEQYF.

V gene TRBV6-1 combines with J gene TRBJ2-7, with D tentatively TRBD2 (5 bases). The germline CDR1 and CDR2 sequences are MNHNS and SASEGT. This CDR3 is built from 13 residues. V was clipped by 8 bases and J by 1 base, with 12 bases between them. For the CDR3, the DNA is TGTGCCAGCCGGGAACGGAGGTCCTACGAGCAGTACTTC. Translated, it gives CASRERRSYEQYF.

This clone was observed a handful of times. The rearrangement joins TRBV7-8 to TRBJ1-1; no reliable D call. Trimming pared 6 bases from V and 4 bases from J, leaving 9 bases between. This CDR3 is built from 12 residues. Germline V lookup: CDR1 SGHVS, CDR2 FQNEAQ. The CDR3: CASSPGSTEAFF. Written as DNA, the CDR3 is TGTGCCAGCAGTCCTGGGAGCACTGAAGCTTTCTTT.

The rearrangement joins TRBV29-1 to TRBJ1-2, with a weak D call TRBD1 (5 bases). Trimming pared 0 bases from V and 1 base from J, leaving 9 bases between. The CDR3 loop spans 14 amino acids. Germline lookup yields CDR1 SQVTM and CDR2 ANQGSEA. CDR3 loop: CSVEDHGGNYGYTF. The CDR3 DNA reads as TGCAGCGTTGAAGATCATGGGGGTAACTATGGCTACACCTTC.